Below are 21 T cell receptor beta chains sequenced from a single sample in a study of blood T cell repertoires in COVID-19. Sequencing used immunoSEQ multiplex PCR; TCRdb keeps in-frame clones, though not all of them. The repertoire holds about 15,000 clones, with 70% to 90% as singletons. Sequencing was carried out using peripheral blood. The source of these receptors is a man between 65 and 79 years old in a cohort sampled during active COVID-19.

Comments on this clone: The sample holds other DNA sequences that translate to the same CDR3. The chain uses TRBV12-3 or TRBV12-4 and TRBJ2-5, with 10 bases identical to TRBD2. The junction had 3 bases not matched to a gene; V was cut back by 6 bases and J by 5 bases. The CDR3 is 13 residues long. Here the CDR3 reads CASSLAGVETQYF. CDR3 sequence (DNA): TGTGCCAGCAGCCTAGCGGGAGTCGAGACCCAGTACTTC.

This chain connects TRBV7-9 to TRBJ2-2, with 7 bases fitting TRBD1. The J segment lost 4 bases and the V segment lost 8 bases, leaving 7 bases of the junction unmatched. In germline, CDR1 is SEHNR, CDR2 FQNEAQ (reference sequence). The CDR3 totals 14 residues. CDR3 nucleotides: TGTGCCAGCCAGGGACAGTCTGGCACCGGGGAGCTGTTTTTT. Translating gives CASQGQSGTGELFF.

The chain links TRBV18 to TRBJ2-2; a weak D match, TRBD2 (6 bases). V was clipped by 5 bases and J by 2 bases, with 15 bases between them. The germline V gene has CDR1 KGHSH and CDR2 LQKENI. The CDR3 length is 16 residues. CDR3 region: CASSDLRDFNTGELFF. The DNA for the CDR3 is TGTGCCAGCTCAGACCTCAGGGACTTTAACACCGGGGAGCTGTTTTTT.

V is TRBV29-1 and J is TRBJ1-5, with D hard to call. The CDR3 has 14 residues. Germline values: CDR1 SQVTM, CDR2 ANQGSEA. Trimming stripped 5 bases from V and 0 bases from J, with 11 bases between. The CDR3 reads CSVLDADSNQPQHF. The CDR3 nucleotides read TGCAGCGTTCTAGACGCCGATAGCAATCAGCCCCAGCATTTT.

V usage is TRBV11-2 and J usage is TRBJ2-1, with 11 positions matching TRBD2. Trimming cost V 5 bases and J 0 bases; bases outside gene matches: 6. This CDR3 has 17 amino acids. The V gene's germline CDR1 is SGHAT and CDR2 FQNNGV. Here the CDR3 reads CASSGTSGGLSYNEQFF. In nucleotides, the CDR3 is TGTGCCAGCAGCGGAACTAGCGGGGGTCTCTCCTACAATGAGCAGTTCTTC.

This chain links TRBV7-8 with TRBJ1-3, with 7 nucleotides matching TRBD1. With 5 bases clipped from V and 3 bases from J, the junction kept 7 bases outside the gene matches. From germline, CDR1 is SGHVS and CDR2 FQNEAQ. The length of the CDR3 is 15 residues. The CDR3 DNA follows: TGTGCCAGCAGCCCGGGACAGCTTGGTGGAAACACCATATATTTT. It specifies CASSPGQLGGNTIYF.

This clone occurred once. The chain couples TRBV6-6 to TRBJ1-1; the D gene is possibly TRBD1 (6 bases). This CDR3 comprises 15 residues. Trimming stripped 3 bases from V and 4 bases from J, with 15 bases between. Germline V gene data show CDR1 as MNHNY and CDR2 as SVGAGI (reference sequence). In nucleotides, the CDR3 is TGTGCCAGCAGTTATAACGGGGGGCAGGGCACTGAAGCTTTCTTT. It codes for CASSYNGGQGTEAFF.

The chain combines TRBV7-2 with TRBJ1-3; no definite D call. The CDR3 contains 14 residues. Germline assignment: CDR1 SGHTA and CDR2 FQGNSA. The V gene lost 1 base and the J gene lost 2 bases, with 6 bases spanning the gap. The DNA of the CDR3 is TGTGCCAGCAGCTTAGGGGCAGCTGGAAACACCATATATTTT. It translates to CASSLGAAGNTIYF.

This chain joins TRBV28 and TRBJ2-1; TRBD2 agrees at 11 bases. V lost 3 bases, J lost 3 bases, and 7 bases stayed unmatched. The CDR3 totals 17 residues. Germline V lookup: CDR1 MDHEN, CDR2 SYDVKM. DNA of the CDR3: TGTGCCAGCAGTTTGGGGCTAGCGGGAGGCGACTACAATGAGCAGTTCTTC. Amino acid sequence: CASSLGLAGGDYNEQFF.

The rearrangement links TRBV3-1 (or the pseudogene TRBV3-2) to TRBJ2-5; D gene ambiguous. CDR1 is LGHDT, CDR2 YNNKEL, per germline (reference sequence). Trimming took off 1 base at V and 1 base at J, with 10 bases between the two ends. This CDR3 contains 15 residues. CDR3 bases: TGTGCCAGCAGCCAAGTTGCAGGAATCCAAGAGACCCAGTACTTC. It encodes CASSQVAGIQETQYF.

The chain uses TRBV6-2 or TRBV6-3 and TRBJ2-1; TRBD2 aligns across 7 bases. Germline V CDR1 and CDR2: MNHEY, SVGEGT. The CDR3 contains 14 residues. V lost 4 bases and J lost 10; bases outside the gene matches: 10. In DNA form, the CDR3 reads TGTGCCAGCAGTTCCCGAGGGACTACCGGAGAGCAGTTCTTC. As protein: CASSSRGTTGEQFF.

Comments on this clone: The identical CDR3 is also encoded by other nucleotide sequences in the sample. The chain combines TRBV7-2 with TRBJ2-5; D perhaps matches TRBD2 (6 bases). The V gene lost 2 bases and the J gene lost 1 base, with 11 bases spanning the gap. This CDR3 comprises 15 residues. The germline gives CDR1 SGHTA, CDR2 FQGNSA. The CDR3 sequence is CASSLNGGTQETQYF. The CDR3 bases are TGTGCCAGCAGCTTAAACGGCGGGACCCAAGAGACCCAGTACTTC.

The chain employs TRBV7-8 and TRBJ2-7; 10 bases line up with TRBD2. Germline V gives CDR1 SGHVS, CDR2 FQNEAQ. The CDR3 runs to 15 residues. Germline trimming cut 5 bases from V and 4 bases from J; bases unmatched to any gene: 8. The CDR3 DNA follows: TGTGCCAGCAGCCCAAGGACTAGCGGAGGGTACGAGCAGTACTTC. Protein sequence: CASSPRTSGGYEQYF. Combining the CDR3 with reference TRBV7-8 and TRBJ2-7 gives the whole variable domain GAGVSQSPRYKVAKRGQDVALRCDPISGHVSLFWYQQALGQGPEFLTYFQNEAQLDKSGLPSDRFFAERPEGSVSTLKIQRTQQEDSAVYLCASSPRTSGGYEQYFGPGTRLTVT.

This chain uses TRBV5-4 with TRBJ1-2, with 9 bases lining up with TRBD1. With V trimmed by 6 bases and J by 1 base, 10 bases remained unmatched. In germline, CDR1 is SGHNT, CDR2 YYREEE (reference sequence). This CDR3 is 16 amino acids long. The CDR3 spells CASTPDRGRFNYGYTF. The CDR3 bases are TGTGCCAGCACCCCGGACAGGGGCCGTTTTAACTATGGCTACACCTTC.

The chain carries TRBV7-2 and TRBJ2-5, with a tentative D call TRBD1 (7 bases). Germline V gene data show CDR1 as SGHTA and CDR2 as FQGNSA. With 3 bases removed from V and 5 bases from J, the gap between germline ends came to 16 bases. The CDR3 has 15 residues. CDR3 loop: CASSFRQGGSETQYF. DNA of the CDR3: TGTGCCAGCAGCTTCCGACAGGGAGGTTCCGAGACCCAGTACTTC.

The V and J genes are TRBV24-1 and TRBJ2-1; 8 positions agree with TRBD2. The length of the CDR3 is 12 residues. Germline CDR1 KGHDR, CDR2 SFDVKD. The V and J ends lost 6 bases and 10 bases, in that order; junction bases with no gene match: 4. The CDR3 protein is CATSLREGEQFF. The CDR3 region has the DNA TGTGCCACCAGTCTCCGGGAGGGGGAGCAGTTCTTC.

The chain couples TRBV2 to TRBJ1-2; 7 nucleotides agree with TRBD1. Germline trimming cut 3 bases from V and 4 bases from J; bases unmatched to any gene: 5. CDR1 is SNHLY and CDR2 is FYNNEI in the germline V gene. The CDR3 is made up of 14 amino acids. The chain's CDR3 is CASSERQGGYGYTF. CDR3 DNA sequence: TGTGCCAGCAGTGAGAGGCAGGGGGGCTATGGCTACACCTTC.

This chain joins TRBV20-1 and TRBJ2-1, with TRBD2 identical over 13 bases. The CDR3 loop spans 16 amino acids. The V gene end was trimmed by 3 bases and the J gene end by 3 bases; junction bases not matched to a gene: 5. Germline lookup yields CDR1 DFQATT and CDR2 SNEGSKA (reference sequence). CDR3 nucleotide sequence: TGCAGTGCTAGTGGACTAGCGGGAGAAGGCTACAATGAGCAGTTCTTC. Encoded protein: CSASGLAGEGYNEQFF.

This clone was seen a handful of times. The chain recombines TRBV7-8 with TRBJ1-1; maybe TRBD1 (5 bases). The CDR3 extends over 11 amino acids. Germline lookup yields CDR1 SGHVS and CDR2 FQNEAQ. The V gene lost 5 bases and the J gene lost 11 bases, with 12 bases spanning the gap. The CDR3 here is CASSRQWWAFF. CDR3 in DNA: TGTGCCAGCAGCCGACAGTGGTGGGCTTTCTTT.

The chain employs TRBV9 and TRBJ1-3; perhaps TRBD1 as D (6 bases). Germline lookup yields CDR1 SGDLS and CDR2 YYNGEE. Trimming removed 3 bases at V and 2 bases at J, with 21 bases between. The CDR3 consists of 18 residues. In nucleotides, the CDR3 is TGTGCCAGCAGCGCAAACTCTCCGGGCCCAGGGGCTGGAAACACCATATATTTT. This sequence encodes CASSANSPGPGAGNTIYF.

The rearrangement joins TRBV29-1 to TRBJ2-2; 9 bases match TRBD2. Germline CDR1 and CDR2: SQVTM and ANQGSEA. V lost 3 bases, J lost 3 bases, and 2 bases stayed unmatched. The CDR3 is made up of 14 amino acids. The CDR3 DNA sequence: TGCAGCGTTGAGCGGGGGGGATACACCGGGGAGCTGTTTTTT. Residues: CSVERGGYTGELFF.